One and the same sample provided the 32 T cell receptor beta chains below, sequenced in a study of cytomegalovirus exposure and HLA in healthy donors. The PCR was carried out with 60 Vbeta primers and 13 Jbeta primers. TCRdb's copy holds only in-frame clones and misses some; the assay was immunoSEQ multiplex PCR. The sample records 85,000 to 100,000 clones, 77% being singletons. The source material was PBMCs. All receptors come from a man between 50 and 59 years old in good health and CMV-seropositive.

The chain employs TRBV4-1 and TRBJ1-2; possibly TRBD1 for D (6 bases). The V end lost 4 bases, the J end lost 5 bases, and 11 bases lay between the germline ends. Germline CDR1 MGHRA, CDR2 YSYEKL. The CDR3 loop spans 13 amino acids. CDR3 nucleotides: TGCGCCAGCAGCCTCCGGGACAATTATGGCTACACCTTC. It translates to CASSLRDNYGYTF.

As for this clone: At the DNA level, this CDR3 is encoded by other sequences in the same sample as well. The rearrangement uses TRBV7-9 and TRBJ2-2; 9 bases align to TRBD1. This CDR3 has 14 amino acids. Trimming at V came to 10 bases and at J to 1 base, leaving 4 bases not matched to a gene. The germline V gene encodes CDR1 SEHNR and CDR2 FQNEAQ (reference sequence). The CDR3 protein is CANTDRGNTGELFF. The CDR3 DNA follows: TGTGCCAACACGGACAGGGGGAACACCGGGGAGCTGTTTTTT.

The chain is built from TRBV5-1 and TRBJ2-7, with 7 bases fitting TRBD1. The CDR3 has 12 amino acids. Germline-derived CDR1 and CDR2 are SGHRS and YFSETQ. V lost 2 bases, J lost 5 bases, and 1 base stayed unmatched. The CDR3 is CASSFDRDEQYF. The CDR3 region has the DNA TGCGCCAGCAGCTTTGACAGGGACGAGCAGTACTTC.

The V call is TRBV7-9, the J call TRBJ2-2; maybe TRBD2 (6 bases). V was shortened by 5 bases and J by 0 bases, with 19 bases between the two germline ends. Germline V gene lookup returns CDR1 SEHNR and CDR2 FQNEAQ (reference sequence). The CDR3 covers 18 residues. The CDR3: CASSPSRAGPANTGELFF. In nucleotides, the CDR3 is TGTGCCAGCAGCCCAAGCCGGGCGGGGCCCGCGAACACCGGGGAGCTGTTTTTT.

The chain couples TRBV11-3 to TRBJ2-2; TRBD1 matches 12 bases. V lost 5 bases, J lost 4 bases, and 8 bases stayed unmatched. The CDR3 covers 17 residues. The germline gives CDR1 SGHNT, CDR2 YENEEA. The DNA for the CDR3 is TGTGCCAGCAGCCCAGGGACAGGGGGCTGGGTCACCGGGGAGCTGTTTTTT. It translates to CASSPGTGGWVTGELFF.

The table lists this clone with a few counts. The chain carries TRBV5-1 and TRBJ2-7; D uncertain. The CDR3 consists of 14 residues. V dropped 0 bases and J dropped 2 bases, with 9 bases sitting between them. Germline V gene sequence: CDR1 SGHRS, CDR2 YFSETQ. The CDR3 DNA follows: TGCGCCAGCAGCTTGGGACACCGCCCCTACGAGCAGTACTTC. Its protein is CASSLGHRPYEQYF. Looking up the rest from reference TRBV5-1 and TRBJ2-7 gives the full variable domain: KAGVTQTPRYLIKTRGQQVTLSCSPISGHRSVSWYQQTPGQGLQFLFEYFSETQRNKGNFPGRFSGRQFSNSRSEMNVSTLELGDSALYLCASSLGHRPYEQYFGPGTRLTVT.

This chain connects TRBV28 to TRBJ1-5; D remains unclear. V shed 6 bases and J shed 4 bases, with 13 bases lying between them. The germline gives CDR1 MDHEN, CDR2 SYDVKM. The CDR3 covers 14 residues. CDR3 nucleotide sequence: TGTGCCAGCAGCTTCGCAGGCGAGAATCAGCCCCAGCATTTT. Its translation is CASSFAGENQPQHF.

CDR3 residues: CASRGKIAGGTINQETQYF. CDR3 sequence (DNA): TGCGCCAGCAGGGGGAAAATAGCGGGGGGGACGATAAACCAAGAGACCCAGTACTTC. V usage is TRBV10-1 and J usage is TRBJ2-5; TRBD2 aligns across 11 bases. Germline V gives CDR1 WNHNN, CDR2 SYGVQD (reference sequence). The CDR3 spans 19 residues. Unmatched junction bases numbered 15, after V lost 6 bases and J lost 0 bases.

This sequence joins TRBV30 and TRBJ2-3; 10 bases fit TRBD2. Unmatched junction bases numbered 1, after V lost 3 bases and J lost 4 bases. The CDR3 covers 13 residues. Germline-derived CDR1 and CDR2 are GTSNPN and SVGIG (reference sequence). CDR3 residues: CAWRLAGADTQYF. The CDR3 nucleotides read TGTGCCTGGAGGCTAGCGGGGGCAGATACGCAGTATTTT.

This chain links TRBV10-3 with TRBJ2-2; 9 bases are shared with TRBD2. The CDR3 runs 16 residues. V was pared by 6 bases and J by 0 bases, with 5 bases of the junction left unmatched. CDR1 is ENHRY, CDR2 SYGVKD, per germline. The CDR3 DNA reads as TGTGCCATCAGCTCTAGCGGGGCGTCGAACACCGGGGAGCTGTTTTTT. It encodes CAISSSGASNTGELFF.

The chain uses TRBV5-1 and TRBJ2-7, with 11 bases that match TRBD1. The ends lost 4 bases at V and 3 bases at J; junction bases unmatched: 3. Germline CDR1 is SGHRS and CDR2 is YFSETQ. CDR3 size: 14 residues. CDR3 protein: CASSPGTGGYEQYF. The CDR3 nucleotides are TGCGCCAGCAGCCCCGGGACAGGGGGCTACGAGCAGTACTTC.

The V and J genes are TRBV19 and TRBJ1-3, with D perhaps matching TRBD1 (5 bases). The CDR3 runs 16 residues. Germline V CDR1 and CDR2: LNHDA, SQIVND (reference sequence). V was clipped by 6 bases and J by 6 bases, with 21 bases between them. CDR3: CASSPWGLTLENTIYF. The DNA of the CDR3 is TGTGCCAGTAGCCCCTGGGGACTTACTCTCGAAAACACCATATATTTT.

The chain combines TRBV4-3 with TRBJ2-3; TRBD1 aligns across 7 bases. The CDR3 is made up of 14 amino acids. With 3 bases clipped from V and 5 bases from J, the junction kept 5 bases outside the gene matches. The germline V gene encodes CDR1 LGHNA and CDR2 YSLEER. The CDR3 here is CASSQNDREDTQYF. CDR3 nucleotide sequence: TGCGCCAGCAGCCAGAACGACAGGGAAGATACGCAGTATTTT.

This chain uses TRBV10-3 with TRBJ2-7; D is unresolved. The CDR3 is 14 amino acids. Trimming shortened V by 3 bases and J by 0 bases, and 9 bases separated the two germline ends. The germline V gene encodes CDR1 ENHRY and CDR2 SYGVKD. The CDR3 nucleotides read TGTGCCATCAGTGATTATGACACCTCCTACGAGCAGTACTTC. Protein product: CAISDYDTSYEQYF.

The chain combines TRBV27 with TRBJ2-5, with D hard to call. CDR1 is MNHEY, CDR2 SMNVEV, per germline (reference sequence). CDR3 length: 11 residues. Trimming left V 6 bases short and J 5 bases short, with 7 bases between. The CDR3, as DNA: TGTGCCAGCAGAAACGGGGAGACCCAGTACTTC. It is translated as CASRNGETQYF.

The chain recombines TRBV18 with TRBJ1-4, with no clear D. CDR1 is KGHSH and CDR2 is LQKENI in the germline V gene. The CDR3 runs to 14 residues. Trimming shortened V by 2 bases and J by 4 bases, and 8 bases separated the two germline ends. This CDR3 is CASSPGPINEKLFF. Written as DNA, the CDR3 is TGTGCCAGCTCACCAGGGCCCATTAATGAAAAACTGTTTTTT.

The rearrangement uses TRBV19 and TRBJ1-1, with 7 bases identical to TRBD1. This CDR3 is 14 amino acids long. With V trimmed by 7 bases and J by 0 bases, 5 bases remained unmatched. Germline loops: CDR1 LNHDA, CDR2 SQIVND (reference sequence). The CDR3 nucleotides are TGTGCCAGTAATTCGGACAGGCTGAACACTGAAGCTTTCTTT. It is translated as CASNSDRLNTEAFF.

This rearrangement joins TRBV6-5 to TRBJ1-6; D is unclear. CDR3 length: 16 residues. V lost 0 bases and J lost 9, with 15 bases in between. Germline V CDR1 and CDR2: MNHEY, SVGAGI. CDR3 sequence reads: CASSYSRLELVSPLHF. The CDR3 nucleotides are TGTGCCAGCAGTTACTCGAGATTAGAGTTGGTTTCACCCCTCCACTTT.

The chain is built from TRBV4-3 and TRBJ1-2; 8 nucleotides agree with TRBD1. CDR3 length equals 15 residues. The V gene's germline CDR1 is LGHNA and CDR2 YSLEER. The J segment lost 7 bases and the V segment lost 0 bases, leaving 7 bases of the junction unmatched. The CDR3 sequence: CASSQEIGRGLGYTF. The DNA for the CDR3 is TGCGCCAGCAGCCAAGAGATTGGCAGGGGGCTTGGCTACACCTTC.

This chain joins TRBV28 and TRBJ1-2; no clear D gene. The germline V gene encodes CDR1 MDHEN and CDR2 SYDVKM. Trimming pared 7 bases from V and 8 bases from J, leaving 14 bases between. This CDR3 is built from 12 residues. The CDR3 region is CASTGQRGGYTF. As DNA, the CDR3 is TGTGCCAGCACTGGCCAGCGGGGAGGCTACACCTTC.

V gene TRBV9 combines with J gene TRBJ1-2, with a tentative D call TRBD1 (5 bases). V lost 0 bases and J lost 6, with 15 bases in between. The CDR3 extends over 15 amino acids. CDR1 SGDLS and CDR2 YYNGEE come from the germline V gene. CDR3 loop: CASSVGRGVVDGYTF. The CDR3, as DNA: TGTGCCAGCAGCGTAGGGAGGGGAGTTGTGGATGGCTACACCTTC. Based on the CDR3 plus reference TRBV9 and TRBJ1-2, the full variable domain is DSGVTQTPKHLITATGQRVTLRCSPRSGDLSVYWYQQSLDQGLQFLIQYYNGEERAKGNILERFSAQQFPDLHSELNLSSLELGDSALYFCASSVGRGVVDGYTFGSGTRLTVV.

The V gene is TRBV5-1, the J gene TRBJ2-5, with D tentatively TRBD2 (6 bases). CDR1 and CDR2 (germline): SGHRS, YFSETQ. This CDR3 comprises 15 residues. The germline V and J ends were trimmed by 0 bases and 3 bases, with 12 bases remaining between them. The CDR3 sequence: CASSLGSGVKETQYF. As DNA, the CDR3 is TGCGCCAGCAGCTTGGGTAGCGGAGTCAAAGAGACCCAGTACTTC.

V and J are TRBV6-5 and TRBJ1-1; D possibly corresponds to TRBD1 (5 bases). The CDR3 is 14 residues long. Trimming removed 0 bases from V and 1 base from J, with 6 bases in between. The germline CDR1 and CDR2 sequences are MNHEY and SVGAGI. This chain's CDR3 is CASSYSGGNTEAFF. The CDR3, as DNA: TGTGCCAGCAGTTACTCGGGGGGGAACACTGAAGCTTTCTTT.

This chain uses TRBV18 with TRBJ1-5, with 9 bases fitting TRBD1. V dropped 2 bases and J dropped 5; count of bases not matched to a gene: 7. Germline loops: CDR1 KGHSH, CDR2 LQKENI. The CDR3 consists of 16 residues. CDR3 residues: CASSPTGTGKYQPQHF. The CDR3 DNA reads TGTGCCAGCTCACCAACGGGGACAGGGAAGTATCAGCCCCAGCATTTT.

The chain carries TRBV9 and TRBJ2-5; 9 bases fit TRBD2. V was pared by 0 bases and J by 5 bases, with 8 bases of the junction left unmatched. Germline V lookup: CDR1 SGDLS, CDR2 YYNGEE. The CDR3 totals 16 residues. CDR3 sequence: CASSVDAGAGGETQYF. The CDR3, as DNA: TGTGCCAGCAGCGTAGATGCTGGGGCGGGGGGGGAGACCCAGTACTTC.

The sample holds a few counts of this clone. The CDR3 reads CASSFGGQNTEAFF. The CDR3 DNA follows: TGTGCCAGCAGCTTTGGGGGACAGAACACTGAAGCTTTCTTT. The chain carries TRBV7-9 and TRBJ1-1; tentatively, D is TRBD1 (6 bases). V was pared by 3 bases and J by 1 base, with 9 bases between. This CDR3 comprises 14 residues. Germline V gives CDR1 SEHNR, CDR2 FQNEAQ (reference sequence).

This clone came up a few times. The chain has TRBV7-3 and TRBJ2-1; the match to TRBD2 covers 12 bases. This CDR3 is 15 amino acids long. CDR1 and CDR2 from the germline V gene are SGHTA and FQGTGA. The J segment lost 9 bases and the V segment lost 5 bases, leaving 8 bases of the junction unmatched. The CDR3 DNA sequence: TGTGCCAGCAGCCTGGCGGGACTAGCGGGCGGTGAGCAGTTCTTC. Amino acid sequence: CASSLAGLAGGEQFF.

The chain combines TRBV18 with TRBJ2-3; 9 nucleotides line up with TRBD2. Looked up from germline, CDR1 is KGHSH and CDR2 is LQKENI. The length of the CDR3 is 15 residues. Losses at the gene ends were 3 bases for V and 4 bases for J; bases not matched to a gene: 5. The CDR3 here is CASSPAGGVADTQYF. The CDR3 nucleotides read TGTGCCAGCTCACCTGCGGGGGGGGTTGCAGATACGCAGTATTTT. Full variable domain (rest looked up from reference TRBV18 and TRBJ2-3): NAGVMQNPRHLVRRRGQEARLRCSPMKGHSHVYWYRQLPEEGLKFMVYLQKENIIDESGMPKERFSAEFPKEGPSILRIQQVVRGDSAAYFCASSPAGGVADTQYFGPGTRLTVL.

CDR3 sequence (DNA): TGTGCCAGCAGCGGGCAGGGACTCTACGAGCAGTACTTC. Amino acids: CASSGQGLYEQYF. The gene calls are TRBV9 and TRBJ2-7; tentatively, D is TRBD2 (6 bases). Germline V CDR1 and CDR2: SGDLS, YYNGEE. The CDR3 covers 13 residues. The V and J ends lost 3 bases and 3 bases respectively, with 10 bases between them.

This clone turned up a few times. The V gene is TRBV25-1, the J gene TRBJ2-2; maybe TRBD2 (5 bases). CDR1 is MGHDK, CDR2 SYGVNS, per germline. Deletions cut 8 bases from V and 7 bases from J, with 23 bases between. This CDR3 is built from 16 residues. CDR3 in DNA: TGTGCCAGCTCAGAGAGACTACAGCCAGCAGTCGGGGAGCTGTTTTTT. This translates into CASSERLQPAVGELFF. Supplemented by reference TRBV25-1 and TRBJ2-2, the full variable domain reads EADIYQTPRYLVIGTGKKITLECSQTMGHDKMYWYQQDPGMELHLIHYSYGVNSTEKGDLSSESTVSRIRTEHFPLTLESARPSHTSQYLCASSERLQPAVGELFFGEGSRLTVL.

The V call is TRBV6-6, the J call TRBJ1-4; TRBD1 aligns across 7 bases. J was trimmed by 10 bases and V by 5 bases; bases with no gene match: 16. Germline V gene sequence: CDR1 MNHNY, CDR2 SVGAGI (reference sequence). The length of the CDR3 is 16 residues. The CDR3 DNA is TGTGCCAGCAGTCACCTAACCCGACAGGGAGGAGGAAAACTGTTTTTT. It specifies CASSHLTRQGGGKLFF.

The V gene is TRBV5-1, the J gene TRBJ2-1; 9 bases map to TRBD2. The CDR3 totals 15 residues. The germline gives CDR1 SGHRS, CDR2 YFSETQ. V trimming: 2 bases; J trimming: 8 bases; junction bases outside the gene matches: 8. CDR3 in DNA: TGCGCCAGCAGCTTCGGGCGGGGGGGTCGTGATGAGCAGTTCTTC. Translation gives CASSFGRGGRDEQFF. Looking up the rest from reference TRBV5-1 and TRBJ2-1 gives the full variable domain: KAGVTQTPRYLIKTRGQQVTLSCSPISGHRSVSWYQQTPGQGLQFLFEYFSETQRNKGNFPGRFSGRQFSNSRSEMNVSTLELGDSALYLCASSFGRGGRDEQFFGPGTRLTVL.